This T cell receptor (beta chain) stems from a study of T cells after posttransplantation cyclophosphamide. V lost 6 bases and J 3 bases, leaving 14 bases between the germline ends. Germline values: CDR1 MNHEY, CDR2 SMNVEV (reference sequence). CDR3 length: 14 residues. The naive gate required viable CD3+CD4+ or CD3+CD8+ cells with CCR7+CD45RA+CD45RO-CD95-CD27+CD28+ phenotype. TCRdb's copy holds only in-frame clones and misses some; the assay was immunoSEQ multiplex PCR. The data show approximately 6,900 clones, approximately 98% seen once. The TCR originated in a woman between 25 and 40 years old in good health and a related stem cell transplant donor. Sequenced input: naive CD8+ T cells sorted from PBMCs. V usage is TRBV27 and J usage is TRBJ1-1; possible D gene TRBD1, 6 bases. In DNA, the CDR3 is TGTGCCAGCAGACCGGACAGTTTTCACACTGAAGCTTTCTTT. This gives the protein CASRPDSFHTEAFF.